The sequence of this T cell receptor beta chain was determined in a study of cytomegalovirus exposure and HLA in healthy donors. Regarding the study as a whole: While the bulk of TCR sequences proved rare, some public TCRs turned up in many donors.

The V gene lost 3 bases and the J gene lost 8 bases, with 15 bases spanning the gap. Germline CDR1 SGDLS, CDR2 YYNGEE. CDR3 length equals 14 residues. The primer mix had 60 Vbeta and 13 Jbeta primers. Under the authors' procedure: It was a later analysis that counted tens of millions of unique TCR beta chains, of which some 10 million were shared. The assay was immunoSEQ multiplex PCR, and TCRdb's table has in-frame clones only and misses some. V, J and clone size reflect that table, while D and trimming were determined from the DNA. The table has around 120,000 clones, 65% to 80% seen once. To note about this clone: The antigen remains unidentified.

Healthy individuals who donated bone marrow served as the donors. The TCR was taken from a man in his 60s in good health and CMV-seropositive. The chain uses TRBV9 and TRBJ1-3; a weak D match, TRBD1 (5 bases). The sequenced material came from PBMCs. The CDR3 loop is CASSAGGGWDTIYF. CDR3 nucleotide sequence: TGTGCCAGCAGCGCGGGGGGGGGATGGGACACCATATATTTT.